Listed below are T cell receptor beta chains from one sample, sequenced in a study of Ad26.COV2.S vaccination and SARS-CoV-2 variants. The assay was immunoSEQ multiplex PCR, and TCRdb's table has in-frame clones only and misses some. This table has approximately 340,000 clones, 70% to 90% appearing once. The specimen comprised peripheral blood, sampled in a trial of Ad26.COV2.S vaccine versus placebo. The origin of the receptors is a person between 18 and 65 years old who received the Ad26.COV2.S COVID-19 vaccine or a placebo. Both conserved end residues are part of each CDR3. Fields, in order: J gene, V gene, clone size, D gene, CDR3 DNA, CDR3 protein. D genes are given only for firm matches. Size tells how often a clone was seen (once, few, many) or the class of an expanded clone, and some rows leave it out.

TRBJ2-7	TRBV7-2	-	TRBD1	TGTGCCAGCAGCCTAAGCTCCGGGACAGGATCCTACGAGCAGTACTTC	CASSLSSGTGSYEQYF
TRBJ1-5	TRBV2	-	-	TGTGCCAGCAGTGCGAGAGAAAGCAATCAGCCCCAGCATTTT	CASSARESNQPQHF
TRBJ2-1	TRBV27	-	TRBD1	TGTGCCAGCAGCCGGACAGGTCCATACAATGAGCAGTTCTTC	CASSRTGPYNEQFF
TRBJ2-3	TRBV7-9	-	-	TGTGCCAGCAGCTTACACGAGTTCACAGATACGCAGTATTTT	CASSLHEFTDTQYF
TRBJ2-7	TRBV3-1/TRBV3-2	once	TRBD2	TGTGCCAGCAGCCTTAGCGGGAGAACCCACGAGCAGTACTTC	CASSLSGRTHEQYF
TRBJ2-6	TRBV7-2	-	-	TGTGCCAGCAGCCCCCGGGGCAGCCCCTCTGGGGCCAACGTCCTGACTTTC	CASSPRGSPSGANVLTF
TRBJ2-2	TRBV11-3	medium-sized	-	TGTGCCAGCAGCTTATACGGCACCGGGGAGCTGTTTTTT	CASSLYGTGELFF
TRBJ1-5	TRBV6-5	few	-	TGTGCCAGCAGTTGGGAACCCCCGGGGGGCAATCAGCCCCAGCATTTT	CASSWEPPGGNQPQHF
TRBJ2-4	TRBV7-2	-	TRBD1	TGTGCCAGCAGCTCAGAGACAGGGAACATTCAGTACTTC	CASSSETGNIQYF
TRBJ2-7	TRBV18	-	-	TGTGCCAGCACCGAATTTACAGGGTCCCTCTACGAGCAGTACTTC	CASTEFTGSLYEQYF
TRBJ2-1	TRBV2	-	TRBD2	TGTGCCAGCATCTACCTAGCGGCTAACAATGAGCAGTTCTTC	CASIYLAANNEQFF
TRBJ2-3	TRBV9	-	-	TGTGCCAGCAGCCCCCTGGGGCACACAGATACGCAGTATTTT	CASSPLGHTDTQYF
TRBJ1-1	TRBV11-2	-	-	TGTGCCAGCAGGCGCAACACTGAAGCTTTCTTT	CASRRNTEAFF
TRBJ1-5	TRBV28	-	-	TGTGCCAGCAGTTTATACGGGGCTCAGCCCCAGCATTTT	CASSLYGAQPQHF
TRBJ2-2	TRBV15	-	-	TGTGCCACCAGCAGAGGGGGTGGGCTGATGGCCGGGGAGCTGTTTTTT	CATSRGGGLMAGELFF
TRBJ2-2	TRBV2	few	-	TGTGCCAGCAGTGATGGACTTGGGGGCACCGGGGAGCTGTTTTTT	CASSDGLGGTGELFF
TRBJ1-2	TRBV10-2	-	TRBD1	TGCGCCAGCAGTGATTTTGTGCGGGGACAGGGGGCTCGGGGCTACACCTTC	CASSDFVRGQGARGYTF
TRBJ2-6	TRBV3-1/TRBV3-2	-	-	TGTGCCAGCAGCCAAGTAGGGGATGGGGCCAACGTCCTGACTTTC	CASSQVGDGANVLTF
TRBJ2-1	TRBV5-1	-	-	TGCGCCAGCAGCTTGCGGGGGGCCTCCAATGAGCAGTTCTTC	CASSLRGASNEQFF
TRBJ1-2	TRBV19	-	TRBD1	TGTGCCAGTAGTATGTATGGAACAGGGGCTATTAAAGGCTACACCTTC	CASSMYGTGAIKGYTF
TRBJ1-5	TRBV11-2	-	-	TGTGCCAGCAGTGTGACGGATAGCAATCAGCCCCAGCATTTT	CASSVTDSNQPQHF
TRBJ2-1	TRBV27	-	TRBD2	TGTGCCAGCAGTTTATCCCTAGCGGGAATTACCTACAATGAGCAGTTCTTC	CASSLSLAGITYNEQFF
TRBJ2-2	TRBV5-1	-	-	TGCGCCAGCAGCTTAAAACAGGGCCCCGGGGAGCTGTTTTTT	CASSLKQGPGELFF
TRBJ2-1	TRBV3-1/TRBV3-2	-	-	TGTGCCAGCAGCCAAGGTGGGCCACCGATCGTTGGTGAGCAGTTCTTC	CASSQGGPPIVGEQFF
TRBJ2-7	TRBV5-1	-	-	TGCGCCAGCTCTCCCCAGGGACCCACTTCCTACGAGCAGTACTTC	CASSPQGPTSYEQYF
TRBJ1-3	TRBV2	many	-	TGTGCCAGCAGTGAAGGCCGGATCTCTGGAAACACCATATATTTT	CASSEGRISGNTIYF
TRBJ2-3	TRBV10-3	-	-	TGTGCCATCTCAATAAGGGGCACAGATACGCAGTATTTT	CAISIRGTDTQYF
TRBJ2-7	TRBV7-2	few	TRBD1	TGTGCCAGCAGCACCCGGGACAGCTACGAGCAGTACTTC	CASSTRDSYEQYF
TRBJ1-2	TRBV11-2	-	-	TGTGCCAGCAGCCACCGGGACCTAACTAACTATGGCTACACCTTC	CASSHRDLTNYGYTF
TRBJ2-3	TRBV27	-	-	TGTGCCAGCAGTTCCACTCGGGACCTCGATACGCAGTATTTT	CASSSTRDLDTQYF
TRBJ1-1	TRBV9	-	-	TGTGCCAGCAGCGTAGTTGGTCCACACACTGAAGCTTTCTTT	CASSVVGPHTEAFF
TRBJ1-5	TRBV19	-	-	TGTGCCAGTAGCATCGGCGGGGTTATGGCCCAGCATTTT	CASSIGGVMAQHF
TRBJ2-1	TRBV7-2	-	TRBD2	TGTGCCAGCAGCTTGGGTAGCGGGACCCAATACAATGAGCAGTTCTTC	CASSLGSGTQYNEQFF
TRBJ2-5	TRBV18	once	-	TGTGCCAGCTCACCAATCGAAGAGACCCAGTACTTC	CASSPIEETQYF
TRBJ2-7	TRBV29-1	-	-	TGCAGCTCCTCCGGCGGGATGGGCGAGCAGTACTTC	CSSSGGMGEQYF
TRBJ2-7	TRBV15	few	TRBD2	TGTGCCACCAGCAGAGAACAGACTAGCGGGAACACCTACGAGCAGTACTTC	CATSREQTSGNTYEQYF
TRBJ1-5	TRBV28	-	TRBD1	TGTGCCAGCAGTCAAGCAGGGGGAATGGGCAATCAGCCCCAGCATTTT	CASSQAGGMGNQPQHF
TRBJ2-7	TRBV28	-	TRBD1	TGTGCCAGCAGTATCGGACAGGTCTCCTACGAGCAGTACTTC	CASSIGQVSYEQYF
TRBJ1-5	TRBV5-1	-	-	TGCGCCAGCAGCTTGGTTGGGGGGCCGGATCAGCCCCAGCATTTT	CASSLVGGPDQPQHF
TRBJ2-5	TRBV12-3/TRBV12-4	-	-	TGTGCCAGCAGTTTAGTTCTGGGGCAGGCCCAGTACTTC	CASSLVLGQAQYF
TRBJ2-4	TRBV5-4	-	-	TGTGCCAGCAGCTTGGCCACCGCTACCAAAAACATTCAGTACTTC	CASSLATATKNIQYF
TRBJ2-7	TRBV28	-	-	TGTGCCAGCAGTTCTGGAATTCTCTACGAGCAGTACTTC	CASSSGILYEQYF
TRBJ2-5	TRBV5-1	-	TRBD2	TGCGCCAGCAGCTTTCTCTCTAGCGGGGGGGACGGGACCCAGTACTTC	CASSFLSSGGDGTQYF
TRBJ2-7	TRBV29-1	-	TRBD2	TGCAGCGACGCCCCCCCTAGCGGGGAATCCCCTCATTACGAGCAGTACTTC	CSDAPPSGESPHYEQYF
TRBJ1-2	TRBV20-1	-	-	TGCAGTGCTAGTGGGGGGGCGCAAAACTATGGCTACACCTTC	CSASGGAQNYGYTF